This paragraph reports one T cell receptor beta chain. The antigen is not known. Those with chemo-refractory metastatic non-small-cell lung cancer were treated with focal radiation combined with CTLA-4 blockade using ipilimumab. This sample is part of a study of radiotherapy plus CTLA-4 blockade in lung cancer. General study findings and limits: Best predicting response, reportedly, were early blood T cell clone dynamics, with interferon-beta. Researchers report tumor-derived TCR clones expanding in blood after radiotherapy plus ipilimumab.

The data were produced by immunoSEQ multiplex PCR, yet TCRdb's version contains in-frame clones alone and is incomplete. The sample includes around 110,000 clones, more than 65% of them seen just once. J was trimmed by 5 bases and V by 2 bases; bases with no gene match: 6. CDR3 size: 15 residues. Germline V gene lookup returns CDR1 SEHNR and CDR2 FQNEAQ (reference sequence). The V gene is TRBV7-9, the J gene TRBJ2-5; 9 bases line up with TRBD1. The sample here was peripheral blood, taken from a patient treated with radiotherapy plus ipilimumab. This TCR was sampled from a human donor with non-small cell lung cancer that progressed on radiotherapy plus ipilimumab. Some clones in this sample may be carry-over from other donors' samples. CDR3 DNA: TGTGCCAGCAGCTTATACAGGGGGCGGGAGGAGACCCAGTACTTC. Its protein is CASSLYRGREETQYF.